This T cell receptor beta chain derives from a study of cytomegalovirus exposure and HLA in healthy donors (dated by TCRdb to about 2017). Concerning the study at large: In an earlier analysis of roughly 500 of the donors, 250 to 350 Gb of sequence data and approximately 120 million unique TCR beta sequences from about 179 million T cells were reported. Along with the approximately 700-subject first cohort, a separate validation cohort of around 110 different subjects was used. Genome-wide SNP genotypes for about 65% of the roughly 700 donors were used in a later genetic analysis, which treated that subset as a discovery cohort. Rather than drawing on any new phenotypic data, the later analysis identified candidate immune exposures from TCR beta sequences and the way those sequences occurred across donors. The genetic ancestry cluster associated with self-reported Caucasian donors included roughly four fifths of the roughly 360 genotyped donors. High-throughput TCR immunosequencing, statistical association of individual TCRs with disease status, and machine learning were combined to predict cytomegalovirus infection status. A later analysis re-analyzed previously published TCR beta repertoires from 500 to 700 donors and added high-resolution HLA genotyping to study TCR occurrence patterns. The study was designed to test whether signatures of past pathogen exposure could be identified by cataloging public T cell receptors. On average, roughly 240,000 unique TCR beta nucleotide sequences were sequenced per donor among some 420 genotyped donors of the cohort, with approximately 18% of those sequences being non-productive. HLA typing included class I and class II loci at four-digit resolution. Donor age, sex, ethnicity and CMV serostatus were collected together with the repertoire data. In an earlier analysis of 587 of the donors, high-throughput TCR beta sequencing was used to judge whether each TCR beta V gene segment behaved as functional or pseudogenic. Roughly 5 DR-DQ haplotypes were handled as single units for association and clustering because linkage in the cohort was strong. All discovery cohort repertoires had been generated using a single sequencing platform. Typing coverage differed by locus: A, B, C, DRB1 and DQB1 were typed in about 629-640 donors, DQA1 in approximately 520, DPA1 in some 600, and DPB1 in 472. The study used immunosequencing to profile the T cell repertoires of 666 subjects and linked those repertoires to cytomegalovirus serostatus. An early release that covered 500 to 800 HLA-typed donors contained about 300 gigabases of sequencing data and tens of millions of unique TCR sequences.

Looking up the germline V gene (reference sequence) yields CDR1 LNHDA and CDR2 SQIVND. A distance of 8 bases separates the germline ends of V and J, which lose 5 bases and 0 bases respectively. There are 13 amino acids in the CDR3, from cysteine to phenylalanine inclusive. CDR3 DNA is the only sequence kept; it has 39 bases, read in frame from the first base. The cohort consisted of some 730 healthy bone marrow donors. Cohort members were all nominally healthy when sampled, although unrecorded immune exposures were likely present. The donor tested CMV seropositive and was one of the 289 seropositive cohort members. A peripheral blood sample was collected from each donor, and TCR beta sequencing was performed on peripheral blood mononuclear cells. Genomic DNA was extracted from the blood cell samples with the Qiagen DNeasy Blood Extraction Kit. The library was obtained by the immunoSEQ multiplex PCR assay. For the multiplex PCR, a mixture combining 60 forward primers for TCR Vbeta segments and 13 reverse primers for TCR Jbeta segments was used. A multiplex PCR assay on genomic DNA amplified the CDR3 region of rearranged TCR beta genes. On the Illumina HiSeq System, the amplified TCR beta libraries were sequenced as 87-base-pair reads. The study's processing was this. Across the 600 to 700 repertoires, a later analysis counted tens of millions of unique TCR beta chains, around 11 million of which were shared by at least two donors. A nearest-neighbor algorithm error-corrected the raw reads and collapsed the reads into unique sequences, merging closely related sequences to remove PCR and sequencing errors. V, D and J gene segments were assigned by aligning CDR3 sequences to IMGT reference sequences. For a sequence to be retained, a match of at least six nucleotides was required to both a V gene segment and a J gene segment. Rearrangements were called productive when the CDR3 lacked stop codons and stayed in frame with V and J; all others were non-productive. Following IMGT convention, CDR3 was defined as the stretch from the second conserved V-encoded cysteine to the conserved J-encoded phenylalanine. In an earlier analysis of around 540 of the donors, sequences lacking an unambiguous match to a single V gene segment were excluded. An earlier analysis of just under 600 of the donors called V segments functional above 56.7% productive rearrangements and segregating when the between-donor standard deviation exceeded 5%. A statistical classification framework was developed to diagnose cytomegalovirus status using the catalog of TCR beta chain sequences. V and J gene assignment, in a later analysis, came from comparing TCR nucleotide sequences with IMGT/GENE-DB human TR gene sequences. Using the TCRdist pipeline, a later analysis assigned CDR3 sequences along with most-parsimonious VDJ recombination scenarios. In a later analysis, each TCR beta chain was defined by its CDR3 amino acid sequence together with its V-gene family, and reads lacking a unique V-gene family were excluded. To address suspected cross-contamination and a sequencing artifact, a later analysis removed roughly 640 highly shared, low-generation-probability nucleotide sequences. For each public chain, a later analysis derived a clonal expansion index from normalized ranks of inferred template counts within each repertoire. Generation probabilities in a later analysis came from a VDJ recombination model fitted to out-of-frame rearrangements, and those results were checked against IGoR. In a later analysis, hypergeometric tests were used to score TCR-TCR, TCR-HLA and TCR-CMV co-occurrence, with a repertoire-size bias correction applied to TCR pairs. False discovery rates were estimated in a later analysis by permuting HLA or CMV assignments 20 times. In a later analysis, co-occurring TCRs were grouped using DBSCAN, with TCRdist sequence similarity added in when clustering inside HLA-allele-positive subsets. For co-occurrence clustering, repertoires with fewer than 30,000 or more than 120,000 public chains were excluded, along with about five repertoires with anomalous nucleotide sharing. The table was pulled from immuneACCESS by TCRdb, which kept in-frame rearrangements only. Such tables lose some clones; where checked, under half of the loss comes from unresolved V genes, and the rest has no known cause. That table is the source of V, J and clone size, and D and trimming were worked out from the DNA. This sample gives 70,000 to 90,000 clones in total; 55% to 65% of them show up just once. About 15% of the sample goes to the ten largest clones.

A word on this clone: Its specific antigen is unknown. Nothing much larger sits one base from this clone, and base qualities are not available. The same CDR3 is also encoded by other DNA sequences in this sample.

Results and caveats for the whole study, not just this receptor: Most TCR sequences were observed very rarely across donors, whereas some public TCRs were present in many individuals. Because HLA typing was unavailable for some donors at each locus, only the typed subset was used in association tests. Sequencing depth was assumed to be roughly uniform across donors in the presence/absence analyses, though that assumption may not hold. Compared with equally common non-associated chains, HLA-associated TCR beta chains in a later analysis were more clonally expanded and had lower generation probabilities. According to a later analysis, most CMV-associated TCR beta chains appeared to be HLA-restricted, and the HLA associations seemed to be driven largely by CMV exposure. Correlated functional status among segregating V segments might be attributable to linkage disequilibrium, but an unknown experimental factor could not be ruled out. In the study, around 160 TCR beta chains were listed as associated with cytomegalovirus. A later analysis reported that several top co-occurrence clusters appeared linked to parvovirus B19, influenza, CMV and Epstein-Barr virus. The 87-base-pair reads could not distinguish some IMGT-functional V segments, including TRBV6-2 and TRBV6-3, so those segments were excluded. The classifier was reported to diagnose cytomegalovirus status with high specificity and sensitivity in both the original and validation cohorts. A few of the identified cytomegalovirus-associated TCR beta chains were confirmed in vitro to be specific for cytomegalovirus antigens. Assigning TCR associations to individual alleles was difficult when HLA alleles, especially DR and DQ, strongly co-occurred. A later genetic analysis reported fewer N-insertions in productive TCRs among donors in an Asian-associated ancestry cluster than the roughly 650-donor mean. V-gene and J-gene trimming of TCR beta chains was associated with a missense DCLRE1C variant in a later genetic analysis, and the association was replicated in an independent cohort. A cluster of highly shared sequence variants was judged likely to be a technical artifact of the sequencing pipeline. A further reported finding was that TCR beta sequences accurately predicted the HLA-A and HLA-B alleles for most subjects in the first cohort. About 17 rarely observed V segments, including chromosome 9 orphons, were excluded from the earlier analysis of several hundred of the donors because counts were too low. According to a later analysis, TCR association rates differed among HLA loci, with DRB1 alleles showing the most associated TCRs and HLA-C alleles showing the fewest. In an earlier analysis of some 640 of the donors, most TCR beta V segments were observed in productive rearrangements about 87% or about 30% of the time, broadly matching IMGT annotations. At a false discovery rate of 0.05, a later analysis linked 15,000 to 20,000 TCR beta sequences to specific HLA alleles. In this cohort, only TCR beta chains were sequenced, and detectable features were limited by the absence of alpha or paired-chain data. For the cohort, immune exposure information was limited to CMV serostatus. The authors suggested that the approach could potentially be generalized to other disease states and immunological phenotypes.

This TCR came from a woman in her 40s in good health and CMV-seropositive. The chain employs TRBV19 and TRBJ2-7; TRBD1 might be the D gene, on 5 matching bases. Input material: PBMCs. The CDR3 loop reads CASSSGLSYEQYF. The DNA sequence is TGTGCCAGTAGTTCAGGGCTCTCCTACGAGCAGTACTTC.